These T cell receptor beta chains were read from a single sample in a study of T-cell reconstitution after alpha-beta-depleted transplantation in children. One entry per CDR3 protein results from TCRdb running MiXCR on the PCR reads. The data contain about 240,000 distinct CDR3 sequences, around 12% of them singletons. Specimen: PBMCs from the stem cell graft donor, collected from the stem cell graft. Receptors were obtained from a human donor who donated a stem cell graft to a child with acute lymphoblastic leukemia. The CDR3 runs from the conserved cysteine through the conserved F or W. Fields, in order: J gene, clone size, V gene, D gene, CDR3 protein, CDR3 DNA. The D gene is left open where the match is weak. Only part of the rows carry a size: once, few, many, or a class if the clone is expanded.

J: TRBJ2-2
size: many
V: TRBV12-3/TRBV12-4
D: .
CDR3: CASRVRDGTPPNTGELFF
DNA: TGTGCCAGCAGGGTGAGGGATGGAACACCGCCGAACACCGGGGAGCTGTTTTTT

J: TRBJ2-7
size: many
V: TRBV27
D: .
CDR3: CASSFSLEGHEQYF
DNA: TGTGCCAGCAGTTTTTCGCTCGAGGGGCACGAGCAGTACTTC

J: TRBJ2-2
size: .
V: TRBV9
D: TRBD2
CDR3: CASSVGLAGATGELFF
DNA: TGTGCCAGCAGCGTAGGACTAGCGGGAGCTACCGGGGAGCTGTTTTTT

J: TRBJ2-3
size: many
V: TRBV20-1
D: .
CDR3: CSATGFGGGDTQYF
DNA: TGCAGTGCTACAGGGTTCGGGGGTGGAGATACGCAGTATTTT

J: TRBJ2-1
size: few
V: TRBV20-1
D: .
CDR3: CSARKSGEAINEQFF
DNA: TGCAGTGCTAGGAAATCAGGGGAGGCTATCAATGAGCAGTTCTTC

J: TRBJ2-6
size: many
V: TRBV12-3/TRBV12-4
D: .
CDR3: CASSLARDGTVTTPGANVLTF
DNA: TGTGCCAGCAGTTTAGCGCGGGACGGGACCGTAACAACCCCTGGGGCCAACGTCCTGACTTTC

J: TRBJ2-2
size: .
V: TRBV19
D: TRBD2
CDR3: CASTSKGLADTGELFF
DNA: TGTGCCAGTACTTCGAAAGGACTAGCGGACACCGGGGAGCTGTTTTTT

J: TRBJ2-3
size: many
V: TRBV9
D: TRBD2
CDR3: CASSASGISTDTQYF
DNA: TGTGCCAGCAGCGCTAGCGGGATAAGCACAGATACGCAGTATTTT

J: TRBJ2-7
size: many
V: TRBV4-3
D: TRBD1
CDR3: CASSQETGSIYEQYF
DNA: TGCGCCAGCAGCCAAGAGACAGGGTCTATTTACGAGCAGTACTTC

J: TRBJ1-2
size: many
V: TRBV20-1
D: .
CDR3: CSASEGRTTLGYTF
DNA: TGCAGTGCAAGTGAGGGACGGACGACGTTGGGCTACACCTTC

J: TRBJ2-3
size: many
V: TRBV20-1
D: TRBD2
CDR3: CSALLAGGLTDTQYF
DNA: TGCAGTGCCCTCTTAGCGGGAGGACTCACAGATACGCAGTATTTT

J: TRBJ2-7
size: many
V: TRBV27
D: TRBD1
CDR3: CASSIGTGGSYEQYF
DNA: TGTGCCAGCAGTATCGGGACAGGGGGGTCCTACGAGCAGTACTTC

J: TRBJ1-1
size: many
V: TRBV29-1
D: .
CDR3: CSGLVGVGTEAFF
DNA: TGCAGCGGCTTGGTAGGGGTAGGGACTGAAGCTTTCTTT

J: TRBJ1-5
size: many
V: TRBV7-6
D: TRBD1
CDR3: CASSLRQGTIVSQPQHF
DNA: TGTGCCAGCAGCTTAAGACAGGGAACAATTGTTAGTCAGCCCCAGCATTTT

J: TRBJ1-1
size: many
V: TRBV7-2
D: .
CDR3: CASSLERGGNTEAFF
DNA: TGTGCCAGCAGCTTAGAAAGAGGGGGGAACACTGAAGCTTTCTTT

J: TRBJ2-5
size: few
V: TRBV5-1
D: .
CDR3: CASSLAASMLATQTQYF
DNA: TGCGCCAGCAGCTTGGCCGCCTCGATGTTAGCAACTCAGACCCAGTACTTC

J: TRBJ2-2
size: many
V: TRBV11-2
D: .
CDR3: CASSFRSYNTGELFF
DNA: TGTGCCAGCAGCTTCAGGAGCTATAACACCGGGGAGCTGTTTTTT

J: TRBJ1-2
size: few
V: TRBV6-2/TRBV6-3
D: .
CDR3: CASSSAGGPDYGYTF
DNA: TGTGCCAGCAGTTCTGCGGGTGGACCGGACTATGGCTACACCTTC

J: TRBJ1-5
size: many
V: TRBV20-1
D: .
CDR3: CSAREGGSNQPQHF
DNA: TGCAGTGCTAGAGAAGGGGGAAGCAATCAGCCCCAGCATTTT

J: TRBJ2-3
size: .
V: TRBV6-1
D: .
CDR3: CASSEAQWNTDTQYF
DNA: TGTGCCAGCAGTGAAGCGCAGTGGAACACAGATACGCAGTATTTT

J: TRBJ2-3
size: many
V: TRBV20-1
D: .
CDR3: CSARSSTDTQYF
DNA: TGCAGTGCTAGATCTAGCACAGATACGCAGTATTTT

J: TRBJ1-5
size: many
V: TRBV27
D: TRBD1
CDR3: CASRASGRGLANSNQPQHF
DNA: TGTGCCAGCAGAGCGTCGGGCAGGGGGCTGGCCAATAGCAATCAGCCCCAGCATTTT

J: TRBJ1-2
size: many
V: TRBV5-1
D: .
CDR3: CASSFGGGENGYTF
DNA: TGCGCCAGCAGCTTTGGAGGGGGAGAAAATGGCTACACCTTC

J: TRBJ1-4
size: many
V: TRBV6-1
D: TRBD1
CDR3: CASSIGTGLATNEKLFF
DNA: TGTGCCAGCAGTATCGGGACAGGGCTGGCAACTAATGAAAAACTGTTTTTT